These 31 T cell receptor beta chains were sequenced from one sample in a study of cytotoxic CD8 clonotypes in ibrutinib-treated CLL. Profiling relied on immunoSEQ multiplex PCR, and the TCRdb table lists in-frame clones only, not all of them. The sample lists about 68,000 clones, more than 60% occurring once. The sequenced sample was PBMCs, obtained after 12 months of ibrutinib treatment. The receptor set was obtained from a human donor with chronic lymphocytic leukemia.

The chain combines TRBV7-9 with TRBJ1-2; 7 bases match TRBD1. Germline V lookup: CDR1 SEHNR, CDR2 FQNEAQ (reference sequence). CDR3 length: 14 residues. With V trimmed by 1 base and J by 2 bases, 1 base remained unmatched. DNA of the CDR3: TGTGCCAGCAGCTTAGAGACAGGGAACTATGGCTACACCTTC. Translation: CASSLETGNYGYTF.

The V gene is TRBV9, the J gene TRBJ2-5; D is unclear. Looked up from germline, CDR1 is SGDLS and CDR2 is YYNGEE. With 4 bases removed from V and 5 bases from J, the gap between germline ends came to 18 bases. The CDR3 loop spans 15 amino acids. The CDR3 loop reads CASSWKADRSETQYF. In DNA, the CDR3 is TGTGCCAGCAGCTGGAAGGCGGATAGATCGGAGACCCAGTACTTC. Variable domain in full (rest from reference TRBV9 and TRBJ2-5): DSGVTQTPKHLITATGQRVTLRCSPRSGDLSVYWYQQSLDQGLQFLIQYYNGEERAKGNILERFSAQQFPDLHSELNLSSLELGDSALYFCASSWKADRSETQYFGPGTRLLVL.

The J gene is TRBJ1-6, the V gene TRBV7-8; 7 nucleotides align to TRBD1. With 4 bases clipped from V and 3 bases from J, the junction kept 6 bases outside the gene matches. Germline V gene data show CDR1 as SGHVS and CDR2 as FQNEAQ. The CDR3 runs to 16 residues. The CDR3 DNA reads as TGTGCCAGCAGCTACGACAGGGTCCGCTATAATTCACCCCTCCACTTT. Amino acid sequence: CASSYDRVRYNSPLHF.

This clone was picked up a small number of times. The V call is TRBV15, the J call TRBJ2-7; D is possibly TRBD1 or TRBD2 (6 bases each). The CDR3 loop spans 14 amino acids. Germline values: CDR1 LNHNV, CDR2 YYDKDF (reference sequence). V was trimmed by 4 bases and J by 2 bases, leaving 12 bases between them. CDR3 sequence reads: CATSTGGPPYEQYF. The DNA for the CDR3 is TGTGCCACCAGCACCGGGGGCCCTCCCTACGAGCAGTACTTC.

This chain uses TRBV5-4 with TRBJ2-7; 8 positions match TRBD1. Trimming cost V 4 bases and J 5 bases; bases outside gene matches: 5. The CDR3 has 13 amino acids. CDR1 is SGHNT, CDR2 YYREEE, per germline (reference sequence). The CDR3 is CASSTTGADEQYF. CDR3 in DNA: TGTGCCAGCAGCACGACAGGGGCAGACGAGCAGTACTTC.

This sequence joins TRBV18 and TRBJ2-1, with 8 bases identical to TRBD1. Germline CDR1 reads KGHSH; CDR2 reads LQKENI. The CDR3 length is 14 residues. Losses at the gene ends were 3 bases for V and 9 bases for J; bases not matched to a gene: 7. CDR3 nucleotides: TGTGCCAGCTCACCCGGACAGGGCGTGCGTGAGCAGTTCTTC. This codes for CASSPGQGVREQFF. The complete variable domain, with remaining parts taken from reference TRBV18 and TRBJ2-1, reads NAGVMQNPRHLVRRRGQEARLRCSPMKGHSHVYWYRQLPEEGLKFMVYLQKENIIDESGMPKERFSAEFPKEGPSILRIQQVVRGDSAAYFCASSPGQGVREQFFGPGTRLTVL.

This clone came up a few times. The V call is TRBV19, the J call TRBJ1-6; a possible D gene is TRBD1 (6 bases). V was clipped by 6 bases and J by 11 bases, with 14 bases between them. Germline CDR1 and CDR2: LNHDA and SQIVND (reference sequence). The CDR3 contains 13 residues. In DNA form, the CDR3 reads TGTGCCAGTAGAACGGGACAACATACACCCCTCCACTTT. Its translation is CASRTGQHTPLHF. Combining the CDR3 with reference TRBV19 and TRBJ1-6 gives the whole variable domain DGGITQSPKYLFRKEGQNVTLSCEQNLNHDAMYWYRQDPGQGLRLIYYSQIVNDFQKGDIAEGYSVSREKKESFPLTVTSAQKNPTAFYLCASRTGQHTPLHFGNGTRLTVT.

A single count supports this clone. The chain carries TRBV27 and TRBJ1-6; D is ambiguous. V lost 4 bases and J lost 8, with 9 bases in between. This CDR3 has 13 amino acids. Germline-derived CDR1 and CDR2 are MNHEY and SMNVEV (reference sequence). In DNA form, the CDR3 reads TGTGCCAGCAGTTCATACGCTGATTCACCCCTCCACTTT. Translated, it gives CASSSYADSPLHF.

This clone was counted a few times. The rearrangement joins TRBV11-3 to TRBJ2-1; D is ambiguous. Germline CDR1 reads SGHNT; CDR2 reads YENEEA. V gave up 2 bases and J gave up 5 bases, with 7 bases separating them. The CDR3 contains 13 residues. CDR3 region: CASSLQYDNEQFF. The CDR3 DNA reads TGTGCCAGCAGCTTACAATACGACAATGAGCAGTTCTTC.

CDR3 protein: CASSLGPGAEQYF. The CDR3 DNA sequence: TGTGCCAGCAGCTTAGGGCCGGGGGCGGAACAGTACTTC. This chain links TRBV11-3 with TRBJ2-7; tentatively, D is TRBD1 or TRBD2 (6 bases each). Germline V gives CDR1 SGHNT, CDR2 YENEEA. The length of the CDR3 is 13 residues. Trimming stripped 1 base from V and 10 bases from J, with 14 bases between. Based on the CDR3 plus reference TRBV11-3 and TRBJ2-7, the full variable domain is EAGVVQSPRYKIIEKKQPVAFWCNPISGHNTLYWYLQNLGQGPELLIRYENEEAVDDSQLPKDRFSAERLKGVDSTLKIQPAELGDSAVYLCASSLGPGAEQYFGPGTRLTVT.

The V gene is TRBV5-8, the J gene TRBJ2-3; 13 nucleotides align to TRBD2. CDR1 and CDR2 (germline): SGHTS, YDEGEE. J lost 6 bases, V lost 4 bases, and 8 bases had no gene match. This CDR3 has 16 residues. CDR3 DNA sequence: TGTGCCAGCAGCCTCGGACTAGCGGGGGCCCCGGATACGCAGTATTTT. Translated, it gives CASSLGLAGAPDTQYF. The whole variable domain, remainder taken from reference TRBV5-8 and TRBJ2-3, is EAGVTQSPTHLIKTRGQQATLRCSPISGHTSVYWYQQALGLGLQFLLWYDEGEERNRGNFPPRFSGRQFPNYSSELNVNALELEDSALYLCASSLGLAGAPDTQYFGPGTRLTVL.

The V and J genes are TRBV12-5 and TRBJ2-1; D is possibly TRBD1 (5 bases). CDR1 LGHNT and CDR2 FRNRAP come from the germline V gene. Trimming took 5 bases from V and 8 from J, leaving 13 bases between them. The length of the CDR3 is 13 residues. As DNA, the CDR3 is TGTGCTAGTGGTCCTGACAGTGGGGATGAGCAGTTCTTC. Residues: CASGPDSGDEQFF.

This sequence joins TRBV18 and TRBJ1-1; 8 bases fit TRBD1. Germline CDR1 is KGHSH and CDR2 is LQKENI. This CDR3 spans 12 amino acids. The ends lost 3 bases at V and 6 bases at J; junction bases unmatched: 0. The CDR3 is CASSPGQAEAFF. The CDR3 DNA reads TGTGCCAGCTCACCGGGACAGGCTGAAGCTTTCTTT.

CDR3 protein: CASSRTSGVQETQYF. In DNA form, the CDR3 reads TGTGCCAGCAGCCGGACTAGCGGGGTTCAAGAGACCCAGTACTTC. This sequence joins TRBV11-2 and TRBJ2-5; TRBD2 matches 12 bases. CDR1 and CDR2 (germline): SGHAT, FQNNGV. The junction had 3 bases not matched to a gene; V was cut back by 5 bases and J by 2 bases. The CDR3 is 15 amino acids.

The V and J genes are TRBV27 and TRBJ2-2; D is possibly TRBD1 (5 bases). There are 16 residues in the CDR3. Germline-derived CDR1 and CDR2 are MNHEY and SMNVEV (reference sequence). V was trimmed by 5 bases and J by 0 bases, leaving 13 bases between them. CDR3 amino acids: CASSTPRGTNTGELFF. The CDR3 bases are TGTGCCAGCAGTACCCCTAGGGGAACGAACACCGGGGAGCTGTTTTTT.

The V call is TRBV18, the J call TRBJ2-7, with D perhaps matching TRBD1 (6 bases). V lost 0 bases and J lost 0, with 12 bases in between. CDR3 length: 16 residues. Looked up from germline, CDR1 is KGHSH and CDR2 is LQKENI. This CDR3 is CASSPPLRTDSYEQYF. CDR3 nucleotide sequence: TGTGCCAGCTCACCACCCTTGAGGACAGACTCCTACGAGCAGTACTTC.

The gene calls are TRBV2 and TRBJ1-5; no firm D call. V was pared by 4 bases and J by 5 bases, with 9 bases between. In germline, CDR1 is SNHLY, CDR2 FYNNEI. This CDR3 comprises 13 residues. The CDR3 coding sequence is TGTGCCAGCAGTGTGAGATTTGATCAGCCCCAGCATTTT. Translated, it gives CASSVRFDQPQHF.

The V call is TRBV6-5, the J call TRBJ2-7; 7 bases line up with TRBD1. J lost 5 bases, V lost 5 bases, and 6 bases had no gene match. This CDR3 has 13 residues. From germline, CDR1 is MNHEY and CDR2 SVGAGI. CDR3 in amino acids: CASSKTGFHEQYF. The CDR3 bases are TGTGCCAGCAGTAAGACAGGGTTCCACGAGCAGTACTTC.

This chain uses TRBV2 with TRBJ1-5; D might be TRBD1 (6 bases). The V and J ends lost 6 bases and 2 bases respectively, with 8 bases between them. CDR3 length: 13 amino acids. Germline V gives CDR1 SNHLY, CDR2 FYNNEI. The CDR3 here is CASSRGGNQPQHF. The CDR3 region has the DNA TGTGCCAGCAGCAGGGGAGGCAATCAGCCCCAGCATTTT.

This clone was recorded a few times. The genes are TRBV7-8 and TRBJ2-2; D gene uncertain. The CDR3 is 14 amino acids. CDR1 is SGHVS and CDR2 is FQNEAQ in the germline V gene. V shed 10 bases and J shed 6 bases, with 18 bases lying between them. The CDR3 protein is CATAAAVVAGELFF. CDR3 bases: TGTGCCACCGCTGCGGCGGTTGTCGCCGGGGAGCTGTTTTTT.

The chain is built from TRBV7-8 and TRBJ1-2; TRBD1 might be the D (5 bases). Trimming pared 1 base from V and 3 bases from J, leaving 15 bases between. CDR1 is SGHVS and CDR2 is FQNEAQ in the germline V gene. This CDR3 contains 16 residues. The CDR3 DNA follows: TGTGCCAGCAGCTTAGAGTTCGGGGCAGAAGACTATGGCTACACCTTC. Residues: CASSLEFGAEDYGYTF. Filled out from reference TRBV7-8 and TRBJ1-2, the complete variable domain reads GAGVSQSPRYKVAKRGQDVALRCDPISGHVSLFWYQQALGQGPEFLTYFQNEAQLDKSGLPSDRFFAERPEGSVSTLKIQRTQQEDSAVYLCASSLEFGAEDYGYTFGSGTRLTVV.

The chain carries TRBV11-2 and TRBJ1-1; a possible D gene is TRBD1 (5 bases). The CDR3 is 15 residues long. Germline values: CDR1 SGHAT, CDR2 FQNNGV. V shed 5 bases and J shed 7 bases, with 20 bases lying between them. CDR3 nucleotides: TGTGCCAGCAGCCCCGCCTCGGGGGGGTTCAGTGAAGCTTTCTTT. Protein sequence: CASSPASGGFSEAFF.

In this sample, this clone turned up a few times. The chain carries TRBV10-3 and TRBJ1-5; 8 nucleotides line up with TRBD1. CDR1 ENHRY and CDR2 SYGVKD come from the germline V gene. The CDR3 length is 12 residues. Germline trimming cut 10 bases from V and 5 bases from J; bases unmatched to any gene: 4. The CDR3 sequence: CATGQGDQPQHF. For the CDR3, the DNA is TGTGCCACCGGACAGGGAGATCAGCCCCAGCATTTT.

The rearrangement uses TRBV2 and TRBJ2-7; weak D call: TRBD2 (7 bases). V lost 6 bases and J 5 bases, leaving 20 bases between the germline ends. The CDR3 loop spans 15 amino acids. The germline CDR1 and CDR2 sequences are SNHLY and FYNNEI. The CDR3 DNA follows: TGTGCCAGCAGGAGGGAGGGGGGGGCTGCGGACGAGCAGTACTTC. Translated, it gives CASRREGGAADEQYF.

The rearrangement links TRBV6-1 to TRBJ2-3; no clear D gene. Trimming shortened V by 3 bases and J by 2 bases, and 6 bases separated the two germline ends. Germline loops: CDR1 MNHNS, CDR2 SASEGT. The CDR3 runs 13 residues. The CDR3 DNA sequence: TGTGCCAGCAGTGACGGATACACAGATACGCAGTATTTT. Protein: CASSDGYTDTQYF.

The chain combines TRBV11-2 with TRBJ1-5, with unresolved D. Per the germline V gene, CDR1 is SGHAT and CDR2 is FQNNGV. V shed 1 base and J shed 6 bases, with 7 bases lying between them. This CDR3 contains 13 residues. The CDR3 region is CASSLGRGQPQHF. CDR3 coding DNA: TGTGCCAGCAGCTTAGGGCGGGGTCAGCCCCAGCATTTT.

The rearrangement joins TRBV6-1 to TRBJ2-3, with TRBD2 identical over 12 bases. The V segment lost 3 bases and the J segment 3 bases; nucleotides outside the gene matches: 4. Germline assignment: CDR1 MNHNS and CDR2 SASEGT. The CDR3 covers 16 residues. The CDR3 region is CASSESSGGATDTQYF. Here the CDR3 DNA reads TGTGCCAGCAGTGAGTCTAGCGGGGGGGCAACAGATACGCAGTATTTT.

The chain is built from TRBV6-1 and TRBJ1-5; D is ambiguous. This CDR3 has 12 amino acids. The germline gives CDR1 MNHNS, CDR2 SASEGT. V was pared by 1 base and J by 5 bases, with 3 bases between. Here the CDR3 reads CASSEVYQPQHF. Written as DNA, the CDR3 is TGTGCCAGCAGTGAAGTGTATCAGCCCCAGCATTTT.

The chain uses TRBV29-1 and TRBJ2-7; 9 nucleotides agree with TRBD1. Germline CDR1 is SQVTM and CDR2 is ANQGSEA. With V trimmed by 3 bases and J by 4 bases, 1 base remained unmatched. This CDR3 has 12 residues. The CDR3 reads CSVDGTGYEQYF. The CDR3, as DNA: TGCAGCGTTGATGGGACAGGGTACGAGCAGTACTTC.

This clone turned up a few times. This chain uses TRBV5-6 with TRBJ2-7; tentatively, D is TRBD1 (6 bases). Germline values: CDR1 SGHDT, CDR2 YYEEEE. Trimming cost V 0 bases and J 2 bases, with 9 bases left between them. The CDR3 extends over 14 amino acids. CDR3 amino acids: CASSLAQGAYEQYF. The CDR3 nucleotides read TGTGCCAGCAGCTTGGCACAGGGTGCCTACGAGCAGTACTTC.

In nucleotides, the CDR3 is TGTGCCAGCAGCGTCGACAACCGCGGGGCTGAAGCTTTCTTT. It encodes CASSVDNRGAEAFF. The chain combines TRBV7-2 with TRBJ1-1, with unresolved D. V was cut by 5 bases and J by 6 bases, with 16 bases left in between. Germline CDR1 reads SGHTA; CDR2 reads FQGNSA. There are 14 residues in the CDR3. The complete variable domain, with remaining parts taken from reference TRBV7-2 and TRBJ1-1, reads GAGVSQSPSNKVTEKGKDVELRCDPISGHTALYWYRQSLGQGLEFLIYFQGNSAPDKSGLPSDRFSAERTGGSVSTLTIQRTQQEDSAVYLCASSVDNRGAEAFFGQGTRLTVV.